The clone carrying this T cell receptor beta chain was observed a few times. Its specificity is not known. The data belong to a study of somatic mutations in cytotoxic T cells in rheumatoid arthritis. The wider study: Right after diagnosis, and before any treatment had started, patient peripheral blood (30 ml EDTA) was drawn. At nearly 100% purity, some V beta antibody-stained T-cell populations were flow-sorted, and these included V beta1+ cells that were sequenced for TCRB.

Sequenced by immunoSEQ multiplex PCR; TCRdb stores in-frame clones only, minus some. The table lists 15,000 or so clones, around 77% of them singletons, with 12% in the top ten. Overall study findings and caveats: Neither rheumatoid arthritis patients nor age-matched healthy controls had significantly different CD8+ T-cell clonality from the other group.

The sequence was collected from an adult with rheumatoid arthritis. Sample: CD8+ T cells sorted from blood.

The chain's CDR3 is CASSVGNSPLHF. CDR3 bases: TGTGCCAGCAGCGTGGGGAATTCACCCCTCCACTTT. V usage is TRBV9 and J usage is TRBJ1-6; no firm D call. The CDR3 totals 12 residues. Germline V gives CDR1 SGDLS, CDR2 YYNGEE. V gave up 2 bases and J gave up 7 bases, with 4 bases separating them. Full variable domain (outside the CDR3, taken from reference TRBV9 and TRBJ1-6): DSGVTQTPKHLITATGQRVTLRCSPRSGDLSVYWYQQSLDQGLQFLIQYYNGEERAKGNILERFSAQQFPDLHSELNLSSLELGDSALYFCASSVGNSPLHFGNGTRLTVT.